This TCR beta chain was identified in a study of synovial regulatory T cells in juvenile arthritis. CDR1 and CDR2 (germline): LGHNA, YSLEER. The CDR3 is 15 residues long. DNA was not recorded. Method: immunoSEQ multiplex PCR; TCRdb's copy keeps in-frame clones and lacks some. Its table records about 10,000 clones. Sequences were obtained from Treg cells from blood. Sample subset: remaining (HLA-DR-negative) circulating blood Treg cells. The genes are TRBV4-3 and TRBJ1-1; there is no DNA to check the TCRdb D call of TRBD1. The clonotype comes from a donor aged 2-35 years with juvenile idiopathic arthritis. CDR3 sequence: CASSQDGQGGTEAFF.